The rows below give T cell receptor beta chains drawn from one sample of a study of regulatory T cells in long-lasting Graves disease. TCRdb processed the multiplex PCR reads anew with MiXCR; each CDR3 protein has one entry. The table has a few hundred thousand distinct CDR3 sequences, about 15% seen once. Separately, the same data were catalogued under a study of T cells in Graves' hyperthyroidism and ophthalmopathy.

Specimen: peripheral blood mononuclear cells (PBMCs), collected at new diagnosis, from a patient treated with antithyroid drugs. The receptors originated from a woman between 40 and 50 years old with Graves disease. The CDR3 runs from the conserved cysteine through the conserved F or W. The D gene is left open where the match is weak. Clone size is shown for a subset of rows, as once, few, many or a class of expanded clone.

clone size	J gene	D gene	V gene	CDR3 protein	CDR3 DNA
-	TRBJ2-2	-	TRBV6-2/TRBV6-3	CASMNANTGELFF	TGTGCCAGCATGAATGCGAACACCGGGGAGCTGTTTTTT
few	TRBJ1-1	-	TRBV4-1	CASSQVSGVRRVNTEAFF	TGCGCCAGCAGCCAAGTGAGCGGAGTTCGTCGGGTGAACACTGAAGCTTTCTTT
few	TRBJ1-2	-	TRBV19	CASIRTSSRGYGYTF	TGTGCCAGTATCAGGACATCCTCCCGGGGGTATGGCTACACCTTC
many	TRBJ2-1	-	TRBV12-3/TRBV12-4	CASSFQGAGDEQFF	TGTGCCAGCAGTTTTCAAGGGGCAGGGGATGAGCAGTTCTTC
few	TRBJ2-7	-	TRBV4-1	CASSQGSVGLAGFYEQYF	TGCGCCAGCAGCCAAGGTTCTGTCGGTCTAGCAGGTTTCTACGAGCAGTACTTC
-	TRBJ2-3	-	TRBV10-1	CASSESGLAPGDTQYF	TGCGCCAGCAGTGAATCTGGGCTAGCGCCGGGGGATACGCAGTATTTT
few	TRBJ2-1	-	TRBV28	CASSLQDTPFSYNEQFF	TGTGCCAGCAGTTTACAGGACACGCCGTTCTCCTACAATGAGCAGTTCTTC
-	TRBJ1-1	TRBD1	TRBV12-3/TRBV12-4	CASSSRDSDPGNAFF	TGTGCCAGCAGTTCCCGGGACAGCGATCCGGGGAATGCTTTCTTT
many	TRBJ2-1	-	TRBV11-3	CASSLLWGAKQFF	TGTGCCAGCAGCCTCCTATGGGGAGCTAAGCAGTTCTTC
many	TRBJ1-1	-	TRBV30	CAWSVGGTTEAFF	TGTGCCTGGAGTGTAGGAGGGACTACTGAAGCTTTCTTT
many	TRBJ2-5	TRBD1	TRBV29-1	CSAPPTGGWETQYF	TGCAGCGCCCCCCCGACAGGGGGCTGGGAGACCCAGTACTTC
-	TRBJ2-1	TRBD2	TRBV27	CASSFLAGGTYNEQFF	TGTGCCAGCAGTTTCCTAGCGGGAGGCACCTACAATGAGCAGTTCTTC
many	TRBJ2-3	TRBD1	TRBV28	CASSQDRGRWLASTDTQYF	TGTGCCAGCAGTCAGGACAGGGGGCGGTGGCTAGCAAGCACAGATACGCAGTATTTT
many	TRBJ2-3	-	TRBV3-1	CASSPRQVPDTQYF	TGTGCCAGCAGCCCTCGACAGGTACCTGATACGCAGTATTTT
many	TRBJ2-1	-	TRBV7-9	CASSAVPIREDEQFF	TGTGCCAGCAGCGCCGTTCCGATCAGGGAGGATGAGCAGTTCTTC
many	TRBJ1-6	TRBD1	TRBV12-3/TRBV12-4	CASSNSGQNHNSPLHF	TGTGCCAGCAGTAACTCGGGACAGAACCATAATTCACCCCTCCACTTT
-	TRBJ1-4	-	TRBV9	CASSRDLFNEKLFF	TGTGCCAGCAGTAGGGACTTATTTAATGAAAAACTGTTTTTT
many	TRBJ2-5	TRBD1	TRBV28	CASSNLQGVGETQYF	TGTGCCAGCAGTAACCTACAGGGGGTTGGGGAGACCCAGTACTTC
many	TRBJ1-4	-	TRBV7-2	CASSPGGSGSNEKLFF	TGTGCCAGCAGCCCAGGCGGGTCAGGGAGTAATGAAAAACTGTTTTTT
many	TRBJ2-7	TRBD1	TRBV19	CASSTGTGYEQYF	TGTGCCAGTAGTACGGGGACAGGCTACGAGCAGTACTTC
-	TRBJ1-6	TRBD1	TRBV11-2	CASSFAGTGRSYSPLHF	TGTGCCAGCAGCTTTGCCGGGACAGGGCGTTCGTATTCACCCCTCCACTTT
many	TRBJ2-7	-	TRBV18	CASSPPPDPYEQYF	TGTGCCAGCTCACCACCCCCGGACCCTTACGAGCAGTACTTC
many	TRBJ1-5	-	TRBV27	CASSSGGAYQPQHF	TGTGCCAGCAGTTCCGGGGGGGCTTATCAGCCCCAGCATTTT
many	TRBJ2-4	-	TRBV28	CASSPRGLKAPLAKNIQYF	TGTGCCAGCAGTCCCCGGGGCCTTAAGGCCCCCTTAGCCAAAAACATTCAGTACTTC
many	TRBJ1-3	-	TRBV11-3	CASSYVSGNTIYF	TGTGCCAGCAGCTACGTCTCTGGAAACACCATATATTTT
few	TRBJ2-3	-	TRBV7-2	CASRRGTVTDTQYF	TGTGCCAGCAGACGCGGGACAGTCACAGATACGCAGTATTTT
many	TRBJ2-2	TRBD2	TRBV7-8	CASSEGTSIPGELFF	TGTGCCAGCTCCGAGGGGACTAGTATCCCCGGGGAGCTGTTTTTT
many	TRBJ2-3	-	TRBV25-1	CASSMTVSTDTQYF	TGTGCCAGCAGTATGACAGTTAGCACAGATACGCAGTATTTT